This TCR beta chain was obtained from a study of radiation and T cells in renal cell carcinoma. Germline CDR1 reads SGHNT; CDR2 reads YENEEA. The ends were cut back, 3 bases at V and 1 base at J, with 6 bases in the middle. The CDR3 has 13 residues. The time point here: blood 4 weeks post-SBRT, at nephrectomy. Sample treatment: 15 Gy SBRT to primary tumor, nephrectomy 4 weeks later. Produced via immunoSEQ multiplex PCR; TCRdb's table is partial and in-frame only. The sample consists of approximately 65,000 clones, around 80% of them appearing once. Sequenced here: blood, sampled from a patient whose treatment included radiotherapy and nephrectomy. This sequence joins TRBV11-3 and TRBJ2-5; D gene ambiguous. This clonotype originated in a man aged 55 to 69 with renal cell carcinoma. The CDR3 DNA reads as TGTGCCAGCAGCTTGGACGTCCAAGAGACCCAGTACTTC. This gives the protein CASSLDVQETQYF.